This TCR beta chain appears in the sequencing data of a study of T cells after yellow fever vaccination. Study-wide results and limits: By day 5 rather than day 15, the secondary response had peaked, though it was weaker. FACS-sorted repertoires could harbor abundant contaminating bulk-population clonotypes. Clones that expanded after primary vaccination mostly reappeared after the booster (just over 95% CD4, roughly 90% CD8).

This CDR3 has 13 amino acids. Trimming cost V 7 bases and J 1 base, with 5 bases left between them. Per germline, CDR1 LGHNT and CDR2 FRNRAP. Template switching with 5'RACE generated the TCR cDNA and added a universal primer site and UMIs. TCRdb re-derived calls from the 5' RACE reads in MiXCR, one entry per CDR3 protein. The table includes approximately 550,000 distinct CDR3 sequences, approximately 21% detected once. With regard to this clonotype: The antigen is unknown.

V usage is TRBV12-5 and J usage is TRBJ2-6; perhaps TRBD2 as D (5 bases). This receptor was identified in a man younger than 40 who received the YFV17D yellow fever vaccine. Here the sequenced sample was PBMCs, taken 15 days after the yellow fever booster vaccination. The CDR3 region has the DNA TGTGCTAGTGCGGGGTCTGGGGCCAACGTCCTGACTTTC. It yields the protein CASAGSGANVLTF.